The T cell receptor beta chain described here comes from a study of blood T cell repertoires in COVID-19. Study in general: Samples of COVID-19 (acute and convalescent) were obtained from the United States, Italy and Spain. T cells, B-cell-depleted T cells, or PBMCs provided the cDNA or gDNA that served as material.

Original methodology: Estimates of nucleated cell counts were drawn from the amplification of reference gene primers. Clones were read by immunoSEQ multiplex PCR, and TCRdb kept only the in-frame ones, dropping some. The DNA was the basis for D and trimming; V, J and clone size are from that table. The sample holds 190,000 or so clones; around nine tenths are singletons and the top ten take about 2.5%. V trimming: 0 bases; J trimming: 2 bases; junction bases outside the gene matches: 5. CDR1 is MNHEY and CDR2 is SVGEGT in the germline V gene. The CDR3 spans 16 residues. The TCR comes from a man between 40 and 49 years old with active or convalescent COVID-19. The chain has TRBV6-2 or TRBV6-3 and TRBJ2-3; the match to TRBD2 covers 7 bases. The sequenced sample was peripheral blood. The CDR3 protein is CASSYSGGTFTDTQYF. The CDR3 DNA follows: TGTGCCAGCAGTTACTCGGGGGGGACGTTCACAGATACGCAGTATTTT.